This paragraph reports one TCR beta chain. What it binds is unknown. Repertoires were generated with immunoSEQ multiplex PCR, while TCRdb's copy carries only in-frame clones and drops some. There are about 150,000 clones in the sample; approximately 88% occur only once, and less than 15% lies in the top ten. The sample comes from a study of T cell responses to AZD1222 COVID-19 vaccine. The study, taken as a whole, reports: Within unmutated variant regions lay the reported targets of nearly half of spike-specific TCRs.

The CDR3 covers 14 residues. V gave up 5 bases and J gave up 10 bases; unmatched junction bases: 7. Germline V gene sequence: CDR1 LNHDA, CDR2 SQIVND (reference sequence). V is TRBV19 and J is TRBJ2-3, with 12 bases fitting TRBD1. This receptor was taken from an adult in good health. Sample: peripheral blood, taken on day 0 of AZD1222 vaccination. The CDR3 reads CASSPGTGGAAQYF. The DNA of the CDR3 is TGTGCCAGTAGTCCAGGGACAGGGGGCGCAGCGCAGTATTTT.